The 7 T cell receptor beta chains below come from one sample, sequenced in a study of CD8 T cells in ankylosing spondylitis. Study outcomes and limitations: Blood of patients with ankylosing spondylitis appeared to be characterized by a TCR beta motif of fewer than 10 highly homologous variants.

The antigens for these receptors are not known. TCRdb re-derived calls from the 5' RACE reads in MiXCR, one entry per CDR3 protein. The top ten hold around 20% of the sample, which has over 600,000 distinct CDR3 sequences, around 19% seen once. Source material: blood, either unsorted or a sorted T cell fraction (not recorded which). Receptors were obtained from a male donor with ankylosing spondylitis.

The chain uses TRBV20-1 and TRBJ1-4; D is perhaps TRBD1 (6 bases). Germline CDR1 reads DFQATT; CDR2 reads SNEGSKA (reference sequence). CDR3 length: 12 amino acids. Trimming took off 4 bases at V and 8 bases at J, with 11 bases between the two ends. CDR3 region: CSANHGGEKLFF. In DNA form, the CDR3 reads TGCAGTGCTAATCACGGGGGCGAAAAACTGTTTTTT.

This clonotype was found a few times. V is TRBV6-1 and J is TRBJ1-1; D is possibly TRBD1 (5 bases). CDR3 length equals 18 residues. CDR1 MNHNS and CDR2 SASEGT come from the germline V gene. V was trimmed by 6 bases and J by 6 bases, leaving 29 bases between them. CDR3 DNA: TGTGCCAGCAGCCTGTTCGGGCTTAGGATTTCTAGGGGCCCTGAAGCTTTCTTT. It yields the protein CASSLFGLRISRGPEAFF.

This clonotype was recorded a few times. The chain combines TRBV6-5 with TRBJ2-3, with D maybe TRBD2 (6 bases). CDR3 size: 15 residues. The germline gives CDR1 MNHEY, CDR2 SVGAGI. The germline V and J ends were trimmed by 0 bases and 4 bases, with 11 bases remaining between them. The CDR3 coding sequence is TGTGCCAGCAGTTACTCGGGCGGGACCCCAGATACGCAGTATTTT. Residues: CASSYSGGTPDTQYF.

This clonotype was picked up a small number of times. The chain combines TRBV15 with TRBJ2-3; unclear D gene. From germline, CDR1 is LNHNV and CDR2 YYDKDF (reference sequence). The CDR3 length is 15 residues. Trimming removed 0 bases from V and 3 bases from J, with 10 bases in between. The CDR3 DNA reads TGTGCCACCAGCAGAGAGGTGGGATCAACAGATACGCAGTATTTT. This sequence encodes CATSREVGSTDTQYF.

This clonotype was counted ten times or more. In nucleotides, the CDR3 is TGCAGCGTTGGAGAGGGGTCAAGTACAGATACGCAGTATTTT. The encoded protein is CSVGEGSSTDTQYF. The V call is TRBV29-1, the J call TRBJ2-3; D possibly uses TRBD1 or TRBD2 (5 bases each). V lost 4 bases to trimming and J lost 3 bases, with 14 bases between them. The CDR3 totals 14 residues. Germline values: CDR1 SQVTM, CDR2 ANQGSEA.

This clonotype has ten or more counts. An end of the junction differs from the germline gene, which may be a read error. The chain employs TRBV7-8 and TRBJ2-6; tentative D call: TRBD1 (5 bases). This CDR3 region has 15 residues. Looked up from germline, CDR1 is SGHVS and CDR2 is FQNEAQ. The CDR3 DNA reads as TGTGCCAGCAGTTTAGCAGGGCCCGGGGCCAACGTCCTGACTTTC. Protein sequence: CASSLAGPGANVLTF.

The CDR3 region has the DNA TGCAGCGTCCGAGCACAGGAGCCTAACTATGGCTACACCTTC. It is translated as CSVRAQEPNYGYTF. The chain combines TRBV29-1 with TRBJ1-2; D perhaps matches TRBD1 (5 bases). Germline CDR1 is SQVTM and CDR2 is ANQGSEA. V was clipped by 6 bases and J by 0 bases, with 14 bases between them. The CDR3 has 14 residues. Supplemented by reference TRBV29-1 and TRBJ1-2, the full variable domain reads SAVISQKPSRDICQRGTSLTIQCQVDSQVTMMFWYRQQPGQSLTLIATANQGSEATYESGFVIDKFPISRPNLTFSTLTVSNMSPEDSSIYLCSVRAQEPNYGYTFGSGTRLTVV.